A single TCR beta chain is shown here with its context. The antigen remains undetermined. Germline V CDR1 and CDR2: SNHLY, FYNNEI. This CDR3 spans 14 amino acids. Trimming removed 7 bases from V and 5 bases from J, with 17 bases in between. Sequencing targeted expressed TCRB transcripts, as all isolated RNA had been reverse transcribed. Clones were read by immunoSEQ multiplex PCR, and TCRdb kept only the in-frame ones, dropping some. The sample gives 150,000 to 200,000 clones, 6.5% to 8.5% of which show up once; 0.45% to 0.55% is in the top ten. This specimen comes from a study of beta chain features in type 1 diabetes. The overall study: Researchers looked at 85 million to 110 million sorted cells across all samples.

Study-level results: Across all four CD4+ subsets, people with type 1 diabetes showed modestly shorter TCRB CDR3s. Equally in patients and controls, shorter templates might have been favored by PCR. There was no resolution here of whether HLA type influences TCRB rearrangement.

The source material was central memory CD4+ T cells from blood. This clonotype was sampled from a woman aged 18 to 35 with type 1 diabetes. The rearrangement uses TRBV2 and TRBJ1-1; the D is unclear. DNA for the CDR3: TGTGCCAGCATAAGGACGATAGCGGGGACTGAAGCTTTCTTT. Translation gives CASIRTIAGTEAFF.